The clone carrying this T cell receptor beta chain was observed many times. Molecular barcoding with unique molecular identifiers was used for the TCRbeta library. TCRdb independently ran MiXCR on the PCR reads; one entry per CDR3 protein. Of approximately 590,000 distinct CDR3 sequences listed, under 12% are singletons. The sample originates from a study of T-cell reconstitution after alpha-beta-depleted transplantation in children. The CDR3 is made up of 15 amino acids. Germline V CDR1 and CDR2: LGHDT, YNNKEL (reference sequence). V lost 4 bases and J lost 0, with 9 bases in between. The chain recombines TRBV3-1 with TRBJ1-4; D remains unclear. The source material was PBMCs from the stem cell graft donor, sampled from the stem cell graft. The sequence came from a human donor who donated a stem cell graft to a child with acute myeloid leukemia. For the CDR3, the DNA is TGTGCCAGCAGCCCCCCTGCAGCAACTAATGAAAAACTGTTTTTT. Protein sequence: CASSPPAATNEKLFF.